The 20 T cell receptor beta chains presented below share a single source sample, sequenced in a study of CD8+CD57+ T cells in acquired aplastic anemia. The TCR beta profiling, which covered VDJ combination and CDR3 sequence, was carried out using genomic DNA as the template. TCRdb re-called the reads with MiXCR, one entry per CDR3 protein. The repertoire holds 100,000 to 120,000 distinct CDR3 sequences, 40% to 65% seen once, with 25% to 35% in the top ten. Sequenced material: sorted CD4+, CD8+, or CD8+CD57+ T cells (not recorded which) from PBMCs. These receptors originate from a human donor in good health, serving as a control.

V and J are TRBV29-1 and TRBJ2-1; no firm D call. The CDR3 consists of 11 residues. The germline V gene has CDR1 SQVTM and CDR2 ANQGSEA. Trimming stripped 5 bases from V and 5 bases from J, with 7 bases between. The CDR3 reads CSVSENNEQFF. CDR3 nucleotides: TGCAGCGTTTCGGAGAACAATGAGCAGTTCTTC.

This clonotype showed up just a few times. The V and J genes are TRBV25-1 and TRBJ2-1; TRBD2 matches 7 bases. CDR1 and CDR2 from the germline V gene are MGHDK and SYGVNS. V gave up 5 bases and J gave up 6 bases; unmatched junction bases: 4. This CDR3 contains 13 residues. The chain's CDR3 is CASSNPGGNEQFF. CDR3 DNA sequence: TGTGCCAGCAGTAATCCGGGGGGCAATGAGCAGTTCTTC.

There are many counts of this clonotype. The genes are TRBV15 and TRBJ1-1, with D possibly matching TRBD1 (5 bases). The CDR3 runs to 12 residues. Germline V gives CDR1 LNHNV, CDR2 YYDKDF (reference sequence). V lost 0 bases and J 11 bases, leaving 10 bases between the germline ends. The CDR3 protein is CATSREGPKAFF. In DNA form, the CDR3 reads TGTGCCACCAGCAGAGAGGGACCAAAGGCTTTCTTT. The whole variable domain, filled in from reference TRBV15 and TRBJ1-1, reads DAMVIQNPRYQVTQFGKPVTLSCSQTLNHNVMYWYQQKSSQAPKLLFHYYDKDFNNEADTPDNFQSRRPNTSFCFLDIRSPGLGDTAMYLCATSREGPKAFFGQGTRLTVV.

This clonotype is a singleton in its sample. CDR3 in DNA: TGTGCCATCAGTGAGTCATCTTTGCCGAACACTGAAGCTTTCTTT. This encodes CAISESSLPNTEAFF. The chain has TRBV10-3 and TRBJ1-1; D gene unclear. The germline V gene encodes CDR1 ENHRY and CDR2 SYGVKD. The CDR3 totals 15 residues. The V gene lost 0 bases and the J gene lost 1 base, with 9 bases spanning the gap.

This clonotype was counted once. This rearrangement joins TRBV2 to TRBJ1-5; 7 nucleotides match TRBD1. V was pared by 5 bases and J by 6 bases, with 7 bases of the junction left unmatched. CDR1 is SNHLY and CDR2 is FYNNEI in the germline V gene. This CDR3 has 14 residues. Here the CDR3 DNA reads TGTGCCAGCAGTTCAACCGACAGGGCTCAGCCCCAGCATTTT. This encodes CASSSTDRAQPQHF. Based on the CDR3 plus reference TRBV2 and TRBJ1-5, the full variable domain is EPEVTQTPSHQVTQMGQEVILRCVPISNHLYFYWYRQILGQKVEFLVSFYNNEISEKSEIFDDQFSVERPDGSNFTLKIRSTKLEDSAMYFCASSSTDRAQPQHFGDGTRLSIL.

The J gene is TRBJ1-1, the V gene TRBV10-3, with a possible D match to TRBD1 (6 bases). Germline CDR1 ENHRY, CDR2 SYGVKD. Trimming took off 6 bases at V and 1 base at J, with 9 bases between the two ends. The CDR3 consists of 13 residues. Written as DNA, the CDR3 is TGTGCCATCAGGAGACAGGAGAACACTGAAGCTTTCTTT. Protein product: CAIRRQENTEAFF.

The rearrangement links TRBV19 to TRBJ1-2; 7 bases match TRBD1. The CDR3 is 16 amino acids. J was trimmed by 2 bases and V by 8 bases; bases with no gene match: 14. Germline-derived CDR1 and CDR2 are LNHDA and SQIVND (reference sequence). The CDR3 region has the DNA TGTGCCAGTGCACCGCCCGGGACAGAATTCAACTATGGCTACACCTTC. Translated: CASAPPGTEFNYGYTF.

The chain combines TRBV20-1 with TRBJ2-7; D is unresolved. V was pared by 1 base and J by 6 bases, with 7 bases between. This CDR3 is built from 11 residues. Germline V CDR1 and CDR2: DFQATT, SNEGSKA (reference sequence). The CDR3 DNA follows: TGCAGTGCTAGAGCATCGGGCGAGCAGTACTTC. Its translation is CSARASGEQYF.

The genes are TRBV7-9 and TRBJ1-1; the D gene is possibly TRBD1 (6 bases). The CDR3 totals 14 residues. V lost 4 bases and J 9 bases, leaving 18 bases between the germline ends. Germline assignment: CDR1 SEHNR and CDR2 FQNEAQ (reference sequence). The CDR3, as DNA: TGTGCCAGCAGCTCGTATACAGGGAAGGGGAAAGCTTTCTTT. It codes for CASSSYTGKGKAFF.

This clonotype turned up a few times. The chain links TRBV29-1 to TRBJ2-1; the D gene is possibly TRBD2 (6 bases). Germline V gene data show CDR1 as SQVTM and CDR2 as ANQGSEA. V lost 7 bases and J lost 9, with 16 bases in between. This CDR3 has 12 amino acids. As DNA, the CDR3 is TGCAGCGCCCCGCGGGACTCAGGTGAGCAGTTCTTC. It yields the protein CSAPRDSGEQFF.

The chain is built from TRBV19 and TRBJ1-6; 11 positions agree with TRBD1. The V and J ends lost 6 bases and 8 bases, in that order; junction bases with no gene match: 6. The CDR3 consists of 15 residues. Germline CDR1 reads LNHDA; CDR2 reads SQIVND (reference sequence). CDR3 sequence reads: CASSQGQGGYSPLHF. CDR3 sequence (DNA): TGTGCCAGTAGCCAGGGACAGGGGGGATATTCACCCCTCCACTTT.

In this sample, this clonotype turned up many times. This chain connects TRBV11-2 to TRBJ2-1; TRBD2 aligns across 10 bases. The ends lost 1 base at V and 1 base at J; junction bases unmatched: 10. Germline CDR1 SGHAT, CDR2 FQNNGV. The CDR3 runs 19 residues. CDR3 region: CASSLVLAGGPSSYNEQFF. The CDR3 region has the DNA TGTGCCAGCAGCTTAGTCTTAGCGGGGGGCCCGTCGTCCTACAATGAGCAGTTCTTC.

Worth noting for this clonotype: This may stem from a read error, because a much larger clone lies one nucleotide away. The CDR3 DNA follows: TGTGCCAGCAGCTTGGGATCGCTCTGTGGTCGGGAGCAGTTCTTC. This sequence encodes CASSLGSLCGREQFF. The chain carries TRBV5-6 and TRBJ2-1; D gene uncertain. Germline V gene data show CDR1 as SGHDT and CDR2 as YYEEEE. V was clipped by 0 bases and J by 10 bases, with 17 bases between them. The CDR3 has 15 amino acids.

As to this clonotype: This could be a read error, since a much larger clone is one nucleotide away. The CDR3 ends on some other residue instead of the conserved phenylalanine or tryptophan, so this is likely a read error. The chain uses TRBV5-4 and TRBJ1-3, with D uncertain. CDR1 and CDR2 from the germline V gene are SGHNT and YYREEE (reference sequence). CDR3 length equals 14 residues. The V end was cut by 0 bases, the J end by 1 base, with 5 bases between. The DNA for the CDR3 is TGTGCCAGCAGCTTGGGGGAGTCTGGAAACACCATATATCTT. Translated, it gives CASSLGESGNTIYL.

This sequence joins TRBV15 and TRBJ1-6; D unresolved. The CDR3 is made up of 13 amino acids. Per the germline V gene, CDR1 is LNHNV and CDR2 is YYDKDF (reference sequence). V was cut by 0 bases and J by 9 bases, with 6 bases left in between. The CDR3, as DNA: TGTGCCACCAGCAGAGACTGGGTTTCACCCCTCCACTTT. Protein product: CATSRDWVSPLHF.

Note on this clonotype: The junction does not match germline at one end; this may be a read error. The chain joins TRBV2 to TRBJ2-7, with TRBD2 identical over 8 bases. The CDR3 has 14 amino acids. Germline assignment: CDR1 SNHLY and CDR2 FYNNEI. The CDR3 is CASSEAGANYEQYF. In nucleotides, the CDR3 is TGTGCCAGCAGCGAAGCGGGGGCCAACTACGAGCAGTACTTC. Together with reference TRBV2 and TRBJ2-7, the CDR3 gives the full variable domain: EPEVTQTPSHQVTQMGQEVILRCVPISNHLYFYWYRQILGQKVEFLVSFYNNEISEKSEIFDDQFSVERPDGSNFTLKIRSTKLEDSAMYFCASSEAGANYEQYFGPGTRLTVT.

The V and J genes are TRBV12-3 or TRBV12-4 and TRBJ2-3; TRBD2 is a possible D gene (7 bases). CDR3 length: 14 amino acids. The V end lost 3 bases, the J end lost 5 bases, and 12 bases lay between the germline ends. CDR3 in amino acids: CASSFGGAVDTQYF. In DNA, the CDR3 is TGTGCCAGCAGTTTTGGGGGGGCTGTAGATACGCAGTATTTT.

This clonotype was observed a handful of times. The CDR3, as DNA: TGTGCCAGCAGCTTAGTCCAGGGTCAGCCCCAGCATTTT. Translated: CASSLVQGQPQHF. The rearrangement uses TRBV7-8 and TRBJ1-5; D might be TRBD1 (5 bases). Trimming shortened V by 1 base and J by 6 bases, and 7 bases separated the two germline ends. This CDR3 is built from 13 residues. Germline V gives CDR1 SGHVS, CDR2 FQNEAQ.

The count of this clonotype is one. Here the CDR3 DNA reads TGCAGTGCGCGCGTGGGAGTGCGGACCGGGGAGCTGTTTTTT. This codes for CSARVGVRTGELFF. This chain connects TRBV20-1 to TRBJ2-2, with a weak D call TRBD2 (5 bases). The V and J ends lost 6 bases and 5 bases respectively, with 16 bases between them. This CDR3 is built from 14 residues. Germline V gene lookup returns CDR1 DFQATT and CDR2 SNEGSKA (reference sequence).

About this clonotype itself: Being one base from a much bigger clone, this may be a read error. Without the conserved terminal phenylalanine or tryptophan, this CDR3 likely stems from a read error. The V gene is TRBV25-1, the J gene TRBJ2-3, with TRBD2 matching 8 bases. V was clipped by 7 bases and J by 5 bases; unmatched bases: 11. CDR1 is MGHDK and CDR2 is SYGVNS in the germline V gene. CDR3 length: 15 amino acids. CDR3 coding DNA: TGTGCCAGCACCCGGGGGGCGGGGGGAATAGATACGCAGTATCTT. Its protein is CASTRGAGGIDTQYL.